A single sample gave rise to the 32 T cell receptor beta chains below, sequenced in a study of T cells in narcolepsy. Clones were read by immunoSEQ multiplex PCR, and TCRdb kept only the in-frame ones, dropping some. The sample lists more than 20,000 clones, 92% seen once, with about 1.1% in the top ten. Material for sequencing was CD45RA- memory CD4+ T cells from PBMCs. These receptors originate from a human donor with narcolepsy.

The V and J genes are TRBV18 and TRBJ2-6, with unresolved D. CDR3 length: 15 amino acids. Germline V gene data show CDR1 as KGHSH and CDR2 as LQKENI. V lost 3 bases and J lost 0, with 6 bases in between. The CDR3 nucleotides are TGTGCCAGCTCACCTTCGGGCTCTGGGGCCAACGTCCTGACTTTC. Amino acid sequence: CASSPSGSGANVLTF.

The chain links TRBV30 to TRBJ1-5; D uncertain. CDR1 is GTSNPN, CDR2 SVGIG, per germline (reference sequence). The CDR3 spans 14 residues. V was trimmed by 0 bases and J by 3 bases, leaving 9 bases between them. This CDR3 is CAWSVNIPNQPQHF. The DNA of the CDR3 is TGTGCCTGGAGTGTAAACATCCCCAATCAGCCCCAGCATTTT.

The rearrangement links TRBV2 to TRBJ2-7; either TRBD1 or TRBD2 may supply D (5 bases each). Germline V gives CDR1 SNHLY, CDR2 FYNNEI. Trimming pared 3 bases from V and 3 bases from J, leaving 9 bases between. The CDR3 covers 13 residues. CDR3 coding DNA: TGTGCCAGCAGTGAGGGACCCGGCTACGAGCAGTACTTC. This encodes CASSEGPGYEQYF.

This clone was counted between two and nine times. This chain uses TRBV4-1 with TRBJ2-5; D may be TRBD1 (5 bases). Looked up from germline, CDR1 is MGHRA and CDR2 is YSYEKL. CDR3 length: 15 amino acids. Trimming took 4 bases from V and 0 from J, leaving 12 bases between them. CDR3: CASSLIDSNQETQYF. CDR3 in DNA: TGCGCCAGCAGCCTTATCGACAGTAACCAAGAGACCCAGTACTTC.

Regarding this clone: The junction does not match germline at one end; this may be a read error. As DNA, the CDR3 is TGTGCTAGCAGCCCCGACAGACCCGACACCGGGGAGCTGTTTTTT. This translates into CASSPDRPDTGELFF. The chain links TRBV7-7 to TRBJ2-2, with D tentatively TRBD1 (5 bases). This CDR3 has 15 residues. Germline CDR1 and CDR2: SSHAT and FNYEAQ (reference sequence).

V and J are TRBV28 and TRBJ2-1, with TRBD2 matching over 9 bases. Germline CDR1 MDHEN, CDR2 SYDVKM. V shed 4 bases, J shed 2 bases, and the junction held 6 bases outside the gene matches. CDR3 length: 16 amino acids. The CDR3 sequence: CASSSASGIPYNEQFF. Written as DNA, the CDR3 is TGTGCCAGCAGTTCAGCTAGCGGGATCCCCTACAATGAGCAGTTCTTC.

This sequence joins TRBV11-2 and TRBJ2-7; D is unresolved. V lost 5 bases and J 2 bases, leaving 13 bases between the germline ends. Germline V gives CDR1 SGHAT, CDR2 FQNNGV. This CDR3 is built from 14 residues. CDR3 in DNA: TGTGCCAGCAGCCCTCCCCCAGGTCCCTACGAGCAGTACTTC. This gives the protein CASSPPPGPYEQYF.

This rearrangement joins TRBV10-3 to TRBJ1-5; D unresolved. CDR3 size: 12 residues. Germline loops: CDR1 ENHRY, CDR2 SYGVKD. V was cut by 4 bases and J by 4 bases, with 5 bases left in between. DNA of the CDR3: TGTGCCATCAGTGTGGATAATCAGCCCCAGCATTTT. Translation gives CAISVDNQPQHF.

The V gene is TRBV9, the J gene TRBJ2-1, with D possibly TRBD1 on 5 matching bases. The CDR3 runs 14 residues. With 0 bases removed from V and 2 bases from J, the gap between germline ends came to 6 bases. Looked up from germline, CDR1 is SGDLS and CDR2 is YYNGEE. Here the CDR3 reads CASSVAGTYNEQFF. In nucleotides, the CDR3 is TGTGCCAGCAGCGTAGCAGGGACCTACAATGAGCAGTTCTTC.

This chain links TRBV30 with TRBJ1-5; D unclear. Germline values: CDR1 GTSNPN, CDR2 SVGIG (reference sequence). The CDR3 loop spans 13 amino acids. Trimming removed 2 bases at V and 5 bases at J, with 10 bases between. The chain's CDR3 is CAWSPHLDQPQHF. CDR3 sequence (DNA): TGTGCCTGGAGTCCTCATCTCGATCAGCCCCAGCATTTT.

This chain links TRBV5-1 with TRBJ2-5; perhaps TRBD1 as D (5 bases). The V end was cut by 4 bases, the J end by 1 base, with 17 bases between. The CDR3 has 16 residues. Germline V gene data show CDR1 as SGHRS and CDR2 as YFSETQ. CDR3 loop: CASSADSIYLQETQYF. The CDR3 region has the DNA TGCGCCAGCAGCGCAGACAGTATCTACCTCCAAGAGACCCAGTACTTC.

This rearrangement joins TRBV27 to TRBJ1-2, with D possibly being TRBD1 (5 bases). CDR3 length: 14 residues. V lost 6 bases, J lost 8 bases, and 19 bases lay in between. Germline assignment: CDR1 MNHEY and CDR2 SMNVEV (reference sequence). The CDR3 here is CASSGGWQGGGYTF. As DNA, the CDR3 is TGTGCCAGCAGCGGTGGGTGGCAGGGAGGAGGCTACACCTTC.

This chain uses TRBV5-1 with TRBJ1-1; possibly TRBD1 for D (5 bases). The germline V gene encodes CDR1 SGHRS and CDR2 YFSETQ. This CDR3 has 15 residues. V was shortened by 2 bases and J by 4 bases, with 15 bases between the two germline ends. The CDR3 sequence: CASSFDPGQGTEAFF. Here the CDR3 DNA reads TGCGCCAGCAGCTTTGATCCAGGGCAGGGCACTGAAGCTTTCTTT. The whole variable domain, filled in from reference TRBV5-1 and TRBJ1-1, reads KAGVTQTPRYLIKTRGQQVTLSCSPISGHRSVSWYQQTPGQGLQFLFEYFSETQRNKGNFPGRFSGRQFSNSRSEMNVSTLELGDSALYLCASSFDPGQGTEAFFGQGTRLTVV.

V gene TRBV30 combines with J gene TRBJ1-5, with 10 bases lining up with TRBD1. The germline V gene has CDR1 GTSNPN and CDR2 SVGIG (reference sequence). The CDR3 has 14 residues. Germline trimming cut 4 bases from V and 4 bases from J; bases unmatched to any gene: 4. In DNA, the CDR3 is TGTGCCTGGAACCGGGACAGGGGAAATCAGCCCCAGCATTTT. Translated: CAWNRDRGNQPQHF.

CDR3 DNA sequence: TGTGCCAGCAGCCAAGAAACAGGGGGAGCTTTCTTT. Its translation is CASSQETGGAFF. The chain couples TRBV4-2 to TRBJ1-1; TRBD1 aligns across 8 bases. V lost 0 bases and J lost 10; bases outside the gene matches: 1. Germline loops: CDR1 LGHNA, CDR2 YNFKEQ. The CDR3 runs to 12 residues.

V gene TRBV7-9 combines with J gene TRBJ1-2, with a tentative D call TRBD1 (5 bases). Germline V gene sequence: CDR1 SEHNR, CDR2 FQNEAQ (reference sequence). The CDR3 loop spans 13 amino acids. V was trimmed by 2 bases and J by 5 bases, leaving 9 bases between them. The CDR3 is CASSLQGPYGYTF. The CDR3 DNA is TGTGCCAGCAGCTTACAGGGACCGTATGGCTACACCTTC.

The chain couples TRBV7-2 to TRBJ2-3, with D possibly matching TRBD1 (6 bases). The V gene's germline CDR1 is SGHTA and CDR2 FQGNSA. The V and J ends lost 10 bases and 2 bases respectively, with 16 bases between them. The CDR3 has 14 residues. CDR3 in amino acids: CATAGTSFTDTQYF. The CDR3 DNA sequence: TGTGCCACCGCCGGGACATCATTCACAGATACGCAGTATTTT.

The chain uses TRBV5-1 and TRBJ1-1; 7 positions agree with TRBD1. The CDR3 runs to 17 residues. With V trimmed by 5 bases and J by 6 bases, 19 bases remained unmatched. CDR1 is SGHRS and CDR2 is YFSETQ in the germline V gene. In nucleotides, the CDR3 is TGCGCCAGCAGACCCGACAGGGACATGCATAGGAGCGCTGAAGCTTTCTTT. This encodes CASRPDRDMHRSAEAFF.

The chain has TRBV18 and TRBJ1-4; D is uncertain. Germline CDR1 and CDR2: KGHSH and LQKENI. The CDR3 covers 15 residues. Trimming shortened V by 3 bases and J by 8 bases, and 16 bases separated the two germline ends. The CDR3 DNA follows: TGTGCCAGCTCACCTCGGGCAGGAGGAGACGAAAAACTGTTTTTT. It yields the protein CASSPRAGGDEKLFF.

V usage is TRBV10-2 and J usage is TRBJ1-2; 7 bases map to TRBD1. V lost 8 bases and J lost 1; bases outside the gene matches: 4. CDR1 is WSHSY, CDR2 SAAADI, per germline. The CDR3 totals 13 residues. The CDR3, as DNA: TGCGCCAGCCAGGGGGGGGTTAACTATGGCTACACCTTC. It yields the protein CASQGGVNYGYTF.

This chain links TRBV28 with TRBJ1-1, with a possible D match to TRBD1 (6 bases). The CDR3 is made up of 16 amino acids. Deletions cut 3 bases from V and 5 bases from J, with 19 bases between. Germline-derived CDR1 and CDR2 are MDHEN and SYDVKM. CDR3 sequence: CASSFERYGGDTEAFF. The CDR3 nucleotides are TGTGCCAGCAGTTTCGAGAGATACGGGGGCGATACTGAAGCTTTCTTT.

The CDR3 loop reads CASSLSHSTYEQYF. CDR3 sequence (DNA): TGTGCCAGCAGCTTAAGTCACAGCACCTACGAGCAGTACTTC. The chain employs TRBV7-2 and TRBJ2-7; the D is unclear. Germline CDR1 and CDR2: SGHTA and FQGNSA. Trimming cost V 2 bases and J 2 bases, with 10 bases left between them. The CDR3 extends over 14 amino acids.

Only one count was recorded for this clone. The chain joins TRBV27 to TRBJ1-2; maybe TRBD1 (5 bases). The CDR3 totals 13 residues. Trimming left V 6 bases short and J 8 bases short, with 16 bases between. CDR1 and CDR2 from the germline V gene are MNHEY and SMNVEV (reference sequence). The CDR3 bases are TGTGCCAGCAGCCACGAAGGGGTTGGGGGCTACACCTTC. Translated, it gives CASSHEGVGGYTF.

The rearrangement links TRBV28 to TRBJ2-1, with unresolved D. The length of the CDR3 is 11 residues. Trimming cost V 5 bases and J 10 bases, with 9 bases left between them. Germline V gene data show CDR1 as MDHEN and CDR2 as SYDVKM. The CDR3 nucleotides read TGTGCCAGCAGTCTTACCAGGGAGCAGTTCTTC. Its protein product is CASSLTREQFF.

This rearrangement joins TRBV14 to TRBJ2-7, with 9 bases aligning to TRBD2. V was clipped by 5 bases and J by 0 bases; unmatched bases: 11. This CDR3 region has 17 residues. Per the germline V gene, CDR1 is SGHDN and CDR2 is FVKESK. The CDR3 sequence is CASSKGVFSGSSYEQYF. CDR3 coding DNA: TGTGCCAGCAGCAAGGGGGTCTTTAGCGGGAGCTCCTACGAGCAGTACTTC. Based on the CDR3 plus reference TRBV14 and TRBJ2-7, the full variable domain is EAGVTQFPSHSVIEKGQTVTLRCDPISGHDNLYWYRRVMGKEIKFLLHFVKESKQDESGMPNNRFLAERTGGTYSTLKVQPAELEDSGVYFCASSKGVFSGSSYEQYFGPGTRLTVT.

J is TRBJ2-3 and V is TRBV11-3, with 7 positions matching TRBD1. The CDR3 has 14 residues. Trimming took 5 bases from V and 4 from J; bases not matched to a gene: 6. Per the germline V gene, CDR1 is SGHNT and CDR2 is YENEEA. This CDR3 reads CASSPTGSSDTQYF. DNA of the CDR3: TGTGCCAGCAGCCCGACAGGGAGTTCAGATACGCAGTATTTT.

The chain has TRBV25-1 and TRBJ2-7, with D unresolved. Germline V lookup: CDR1 MGHDK, CDR2 SYGVNS. The V end was cut by 5 bases, the J end by 1 base, with 3 bases between. This CDR3 is built from 11 residues. The CDR3 loop is CASSQSYEQYF. DNA of the CDR3: TGTGCCAGCAGTCAATCCTACGAGCAGTACTTC.

V and J are TRBV10-3 and TRBJ2-1; the match to TRBD2 covers 13 bases. This CDR3 region has 16 residues. The J segment lost 7 bases and the V segment lost 4 bases, leaving 7 bases of the junction unmatched. CDR1 and CDR2 (germline): ENHRY, SYGVKD. The chain's CDR3 is CAISGGTSGTQNEQFF. CDR3 sequence (DNA): TGTGCCATCAGTGGGGGGACTAGCGGGACCCAAAATGAGCAGTTCTTC.

The chain employs TRBV5-8 and TRBJ2-1; D may be TRBD1 or TRBD2 (5 bases each). The V end was cut by 1 base, the J end by 7 bases, with 12 bases between. Germline V gives CDR1 SGHTS, CDR2 YDEGEE. The length of the CDR3 is 14 residues. For the CDR3, the DNA is TGTGCCAGCAGCTTGAGGGGCAGGGAGAATGAGCAGTTCTTC. Its protein product is CASSLRGRENEQFF.

The gene calls are TRBV7-8 and TRBJ2-3; D gene uncertain. The V end was cut by 5 bases, the J end by 2 bases, with 8 bases between. This CDR3 spans 13 amino acids. Germline V lookup: CDR1 SGHVS, CDR2 FQNEAQ. CDR3 residues: CASSLIHTDTQYF. CDR3 DNA sequence: TGTGCCAGCAGCCTGATCCACACAGATACGCAGTATTTT.

This chain uses TRBV30 with TRBJ2-7, with D uncertain. V lost 0 bases to trimming and J lost 7 bases, with 10 bases between them. The CDR3 is made up of 12 amino acids. CDR1 GTSNPN and CDR2 SVGIG come from the germline V gene (reference sequence). The CDR3 DNA reads TGTGCCTGGAGTGTTATTTTCGGGGAGCAGTACTTC. Protein sequence: CAWSVIFGEQYF.

V usage is TRBV27 and J usage is TRBJ2-1, with 7 bases lining up with TRBD1. This CDR3 is built from 18 residues. The V gene's germline CDR1 is MNHEY and CDR2 SMNVEV (reference sequence). The junction had 16 bases not matched to a gene; V was cut back by 4 bases and J by 4 bases. CDR3 sequence: CASSSLGGTPIFYNEQFF. In nucleotides, the CDR3 is TGTGCCAGCAGTTCCTTAGGGGGCACCCCAATTTTTTACAATGAGCAGTTCTTC.